This T cell receptor beta chain comes out of a study of shared clonotypes between healthy human individuals. The data were produced by immunoSEQ multiplex PCR, yet TCRdb's version contains in-frame clones alone and is incomplete. The repertoire has over 800,000 clones, 90% to 95% of them found once; the top ten carry 24%. Per germline, CDR1 SQVTM and CDR2 ANQGSEA. The CDR3 extends over 13 amino acids. V gave up 2 bases and J gave up 6 bases, with 10 bases separating them. Positively selected for CCR7, the CD45RO-negative cells used as naive CD8 cells excluded terminally differentiated effector memory CD45RA+ cells.

V is TRBV29-1 and J is TRBJ2-2, with D perhaps given as TRBD1 or TRBD2 (6 bases each). Sample: naive CD8+ T cells sorted from blood. This TCR was sampled from a man aged 25 to 45 in good health. As DNA, the CDR3 is TGCAGCGTTGAAACGGGGGCGTCCGGGGAGCTGTTTTTT. Translation gives CSVETGASGELFF.